The 21 T cell receptor beta chains below come from one sample, sequenced in a study of PD-L1 blockade in urothelial cancer. Generated by immunoSEQ multiplex PCR, the TCRdb table keeps only in-frame clones and is missing some. The repertoire consists of tens of thousands of clones, with nearly 90% occurring once and the leading ten covering under 2%. Time point specified: pretreatment peripheral blood. Source: PBMCs, taken around atezolizumab (anti-PD-L1) treatment. The receptors here all came from a man between 60 and 70 years old with urothelial cancer.

This chain connects TRBV7-2 to TRBJ2-7; D unresolved. CDR1 SGHTA and CDR2 FQGNSA come from the germline V gene. CDR3 length: 15 residues. Trimming removed 0 bases at V and 4 bases at J, with 13 bases between. Here the CDR3 reads CASSLALRAMYEQYF. CDR3 bases: TGTGCCAGCAGCTTAGCGCTACGAGCGATGTACGAGCAGTACTTC.

CDR3 sequence (DNA): TGTGCCAGCAGCACGGGGGACCGAGCGCGTGGCTACACCTTC. Its protein is CASSTGDRARGYTF. The chain links TRBV7-2 to TRBJ1-2, with D possibly matching TRBD1 (5 bases). CDR3 length: 14 residues. V gave up 5 bases and J gave up 7 bases, with 17 bases separating them. CDR1 is SGHTA, CDR2 FQGNSA, per germline.

This clone showed up just once. The chain is built from TRBV2 and TRBJ2-1; D is perhaps TRBD2 (6 bases). Germline-derived CDR1 and CDR2 are SNHLY and FYNNEI. This CDR3 has 15 amino acids. V was shortened by 2 bases and J by 3 bases, with 11 bases between the two germline ends. Here the CDR3 reads CASSEIGGRYNEQFF. CDR3 DNA sequence: TGTGCCAGCAGTGAAATCGGGGGTCGCTACAATGAGCAGTTCTTC. The full variable domain, completed using reference TRBV2 and TRBJ2-1, is EPEVTQTPSHQVTQMGQEVILRCVPISNHLYFYWYRQILGQKVEFLVSFYNNEISEKSEIFDDQFSVERPDGSNFTLKIRSTKLEDSAMYFCASSEIGGRYNEQFFGPGTRLTVL.

V usage is TRBV29-1 and J usage is TRBJ2-7; a possible D gene is TRBD2 (6 bases). The CDR3 has 13 amino acids. V was clipped by 6 bases and J by 0 bases, with 12 bases between them. Germline assignment: CDR1 SQVTM and CDR2 ANQGSEA. In DNA, the CDR3 is TGCAGCGTCCGGGACTTAAGCTCCTACGAGCAGTACTTC. Its protein product is CSVRDLSSYEQYF.

The rearrangement uses TRBV6-1 and TRBJ2-6, with D perhaps TRBD1 (6 bases). V shed 3 bases and J shed 1 base, with 13 bases lying between them. Germline V gives CDR1 MNHNS, CDR2 SASEGT. The CDR3 contains 17 residues. The CDR3 region is CASSDATGLSGANVLTF. The CDR3 region has the DNA TGTGCCAGCAGTGACGCGACAGGCCTATCTGGGGCCAACGTCCTGACTTTC.

The chain joins TRBV15 to TRBJ1-2, with 7 bases fitting TRBD1. The germline V gene encodes CDR1 LNHNV and CDR2 YYDKDF (reference sequence). The CDR3 covers 13 residues. Trimming at V came to 5 bases and at J to 9 bases, leaving 9 bases not matched to a gene. This CDR3 reads CATSPRGAESYTF. CDR3 bases: TGTGCCACCAGCCCCAGGGGGGCGGAGAGCTACACCTTC.

The chain carries TRBV2 and TRBJ1-1; maybe TRBD1 (5 bases). Trimming took off 0 bases at V and 8 bases at J, with 13 bases between the two ends. Looked up from germline, CDR1 is SNHLY and CDR2 is FYNNEI. The CDR3 length is 14 residues. CDR3 in DNA: TGTGCCAGCAGTGAAGCGCTGGTTGGGGGGGAAGCTTTCTTT. It codes for CASSEALVGGEAFF.

The chain couples TRBV10-2 to TRBJ1-2, with D possibly matching TRBD1 (5 bases). The ends were cut back, 2 bases at V and 6 bases at J, with 13 bases in the middle. Germline lookup yields CDR1 WSHSY and CDR2 SAAADI. This CDR3 is built from 14 residues. The chain's CDR3 is CASSEVQGADGYTF. CDR3 DNA: TGCGCCAGCAGTGAGGTCCAGGGCGCGGATGGCTACACCTTC.

The chain is built from TRBV9 and TRBJ2-3, with D unclear. The V gene's germline CDR1 is SGDLS and CDR2 YYNGEE. V dropped 4 bases and J dropped 0 bases, with 6 bases sitting between them. This CDR3 is built from 13 residues. This CDR3 reads CASSLTSTDTQYF. Here the CDR3 DNA reads TGTGCCAGCAGCTTGACTAGCACAGATACGCAGTATTTT.

The chain links TRBV5-5 to TRBJ1-2; possible D gene TRBD1, 6 bases. CDR1 and CDR2 from the germline V gene are SGHKS and YYEKEE (reference sequence). Trimming took 0 bases from V and 4 from J, leaving 13 bases between them. The CDR3 runs 15 residues. The CDR3 DNA is TGTGCCAGCAGCTTGGGGGGGCAGAAGCCCTATGGCTACACCTTC. The encoded protein is CASSLGGQKPYGYTF. The entire variable domain, with the rest obtained from reference TRBV5-5 and TRBJ1-2, is as follows: DAGVTQSPTHLIKTRGQQVTLRCSPISGHKSVSWYQQVLGQGPQFIFQYYEKEERGRGNFPDRFSARQFPNYSSELNVNALLLGDSALYLCASSLGGQKPYGYTFGSGTRLTVV.

The J gene is TRBJ1-2, the V gene TRBV6-5, with a weak D call TRBD1 (5 bases). This CDR3 has 15 amino acids. Per germline, CDR1 MNHEY and CDR2 SVGAGI. V was shortened by 2 bases and J by 4 bases, with 14 bases between the two germline ends. CDR3 amino acids: CASSYTTDSSYGYTF. The CDR3 DNA is TGTGCCAGCAGTTACACCACTGACAGCAGCTATGGCTACACCTTC.

This chain links TRBV11-2 with TRBJ2-5, with D possibly being TRBD1 (5 bases). Germline lookup yields CDR1 SGHAT and CDR2 FQNNGV. The CDR3 consists of 17 residues. Trimming took off 3 bases at V and 3 bases at J, with 20 bases between the two ends. This CDR3 is CASSFRAMRATEETQYF. The CDR3 coding sequence is TGTGCCAGCAGCTTCAGGGCAATGCGAGCGACAGAAGAGACCCAGTACTTC. The variable domain in full, completed from reference TRBV11-2 and TRBJ2-5, reads EAGVAQSPRYKIIEKRQSVAFWCNPISGHATLYWYQQILGQGPKLLIQFQNNGVVDDSQLPKDRFSAERLKGVDSTLKIQPAKLEDSAVYLCASSFRAMRATEETQYFGPGTRLLVL.

This sequence joins TRBV18 and TRBJ2-1; 7 bases match TRBD1. V was pared by 2 bases and J by 0 bases, with 4 bases of the junction left unmatched. The CDR3 is 16 amino acids. The germline V gene encodes CDR1 KGHSH and CDR2 LQKENI. The DNA for the CDR3 is TGTGCCAGCTCACCAGGACAGGCCGGCTCCTACAATGAGCAGTTCTTC. It encodes CASSPGQAGSYNEQFF.

V and J are TRBV7-8 and TRBJ1-4; D unresolved. The V and J ends lost 2 bases and 4 bases respectively, with 8 bases between them. The CDR3 has 14 residues. Germline CDR1 is SGHVS and CDR2 is FQNEAQ. CDR3 sequence reads: CASSLRGNNEKLFF. CDR3 coding DNA: TGTGCCAGCAGCTTAAGAGGGAATAATGAAAAACTGTTTTTT.

In its sample, this clone was seen once. The V and J genes are TRBV27 and TRBJ2-7, with 9 bases identical to TRBD2. V was clipped by 4 bases and J by 2 bases; unmatched bases: 3. CDR1 and CDR2 from the germline V gene are MNHEY and SMNVEV (reference sequence). This CDR3 has 14 amino acids. Here the CDR3 DNA reads TGTGCCAGCAGTTCCCCTAGCGGGGCCTACGAGCAGTACTTC. Translating it yields CASSSPSGAYEQYF.

This chain uses TRBV5-4 with TRBJ2-2, with D maybe TRBD2 (7 bases). Trimming cost V 2 bases and J 6 bases, with 8 bases left between them. Germline V CDR1 and CDR2: SGHNT, YYREEE (reference sequence). There are 13 residues in the CDR3. The CDR3 nucleotides are TGTGCCAGCAGCTTAGGGGGGGCCGGGGAGCTGTTTTTT. Protein product: CASSLGGAGELFF. Variable domain in full (rest from reference TRBV5-4 and TRBJ2-2): ETGVTQSPTHLIKTRGQQVTLRCSSQSGHNTVSWYQQALGQGPQFIFQYYREEENGRGNFPPRFSGLQFPNYSSELNVNALELDDSALYLCASSLGGAGELFFGEGSRLTVL.

The chain is built from TRBV21-1 and TRBJ2-2; the D segment call TRBD1 is taken from the table without a DNA check. TRBV21-1 is termed a pseudogene. This CDR3 spans 17 amino acids. The CDR3 region is CASSLPVGTENTGELFF. The CDR3 DNA is TGTGCCAGCAGCTTACCTGTAGGGACAGAAAACACCGGGGAGCTGTTTTTT.

This chain links TRBV5-4 with TRBJ2-7; TRBD2 aligns across 14 bases. The CDR3 is 13 amino acids. J lost 9 bases, V lost 4 bases, and 3 bases had no gene match. CDR1 and CDR2 from the germline V gene are SGHNT and YYREEE (reference sequence). The CDR3 here is CASSGTSGGVQYF. The CDR3 DNA sequence: TGTGCCAGCAGCGGGACTAGCGGGGGTGTGCAGTACTTC.

The chain has TRBV30 and TRBJ2-5; 8 bases map to TRBD1. CDR3 length: 14 amino acids. Germline V CDR1 and CDR2: GTSNPN, SVGIG (reference sequence). Trimming at V came to 4 bases and at J to 5 bases, leaving 9 bases not matched to a gene. CDR3 residues: CAWNPGGFSETQYF. The CDR3 nucleotides are TGTGCCTGGAATCCAGGGGGCTTCTCGGAGACCCAGTACTTC.

Regarding this clone: Other nucleotide sequences from this sample produce the same CDR3. V usage is TRBV5-1 and J usage is TRBJ1-1; TRBD1 matches at 9 bases. This CDR3 is built from 14 residues. Germline trimming cut 3 bases from V and 2 bases from J; bases unmatched to any gene: 2. Germline V lookup: CDR1 SGHRS, CDR2 YFSETQ. In DNA form, the CDR3 reads TGCGCCAGCAGCTCGGGACAGGGCAACACTGAAGCTTTCTTT. It specifies CASSSGQGNTEAFF.

V usage is TRBV9 and J usage is TRBJ1-1, with D uncertain. Germline CDR1 and CDR2: SGDLS and YYNGEE. V lost 0 bases to trimming and J lost 1 base, with 7 bases between them. CDR3 size: 14 residues. CDR3 DNA sequence: TGTGCCAGCAGCGTAGGCCCAGGGAACACTGAAGCTTTCTTT. Protein product: CASSVGPGNTEAFF.